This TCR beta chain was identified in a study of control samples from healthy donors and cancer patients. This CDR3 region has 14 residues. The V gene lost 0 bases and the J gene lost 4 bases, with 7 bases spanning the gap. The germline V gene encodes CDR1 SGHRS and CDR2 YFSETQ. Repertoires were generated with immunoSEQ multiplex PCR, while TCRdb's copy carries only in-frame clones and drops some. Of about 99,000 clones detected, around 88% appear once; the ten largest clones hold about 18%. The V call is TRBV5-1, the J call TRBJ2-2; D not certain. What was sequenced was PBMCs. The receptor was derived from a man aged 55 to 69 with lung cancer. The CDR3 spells CASSLVGATGELFF. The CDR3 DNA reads TGCGCCAGCAGCTTGGTCGGTGCCACCGGGGAGCTGTTTTTT.